The 32 T cell receptor beta chains given below trace back to one sample, sequenced in a study of T cell repertoires in aging, cancer and after chemotherapy. Multiplex touch-down PCR with TRB-A/B primers amplified rearranged V-D-J TRB sequences. MiXCR was run by TCRdb on the multiplex PCR reads, yielding one entry per CDR3 protein. The sample has over 9,500 distinct CDR3 sequences, approximately 33% seen once. The template was genomic DNA from peripheral blood, not RNA. The sample comprised blood. Source of these receptors: a human donor in good health.

The chain employs TRBV11-3 and TRBJ2-5; D is possibly TRBD2 (6 bases). This CDR3 comprises 14 residues. V gave up 2 bases and J gave up 4 bases, with 11 bases separating them. Germline V lookup: CDR1 SGHNT, CDR2 YENEEA. CDR3 nucleotide sequence: TGTGCCAGCAGCTTATCGGTCGGGGGAGAGACCCAGTACTTC. Translation gives CASSLSVGGETQYF.

The V and J genes are TRBV20-1 and TRBJ2-1; D is possibly TRBD1 (6 bases). The germline gives CDR1 DFQATT, CDR2 SNEGSKA (reference sequence). There are 15 residues in the CDR3. Trimming left V 5 bases short and J 2 bases short, with 16 bases between. The CDR3 bases are TGCAGTGCTCCAGGGGCCAAGGGGACCTACAATGAGCAGTTCTTC. It is translated as CSAPGAKGTYNEQFF.

This clonotype is termed medium-sized (0.01 to 0.1%). The J gene is TRBJ2-3, the V gene TRBV5-4; 7 bases line up with TRBD2. The CDR3 runs to 14 residues. V shed 0 bases, J shed 3 bases, and the junction held 1 base outside the gene matches. The germline CDR1 and CDR2 sequences are SGHNT and YYREEE (reference sequence). The CDR3 DNA reads TGTGCCAGCAGCTTGGGGGGAGGGACAGATACGCAGTATTTT. Translation gives CASSLGGGTDTQYF.

Regarding this clonotype: One junction end does not reproduce the germline sequence, and a read error may be involved. This rearrangement joins TRBV11-3 to TRBJ2-1, with D possibly matching TRBD1 (5 bases). The CDR3 contains 16 residues. Germline CDR1 SGHNT, CDR2 YENEEA. CDR3 DNA sequence: TGTGCCAGCGGCTTAGCCCGTGACAGAAAAAACAATGAGCAGTTCTTC. This sequence encodes CASGLARDRKNNEQFF.

This clonotype is deemed medium-sized. CDR3 coding DNA: TGCAGCGTTCGGGGCTACAATGAGCAGTTCTTC. Protein sequence: CSVRGYNEQFF. The genes are TRBV29-1 and TRBJ2-1; possible D gene TRBD2, 5 bases. CDR1 and CDR2 from the germline V gene are SQVTM and ANQGSEA. There are 11 residues in the CDR3. Trimming shortened V by 5 bases and J by 3 bases, and 5 bases separated the two germline ends.

The chain carries TRBV30 and TRBJ1-3; unclear D gene. The CDR3 covers 18 residues. CDR1 and CDR2 from the germline V gene are GTSNPN and SVGIG (reference sequence). V was shortened by 0 bases and J by 5 bases, with 23 bases between the two germline ends. DNA of the CDR3: TGTGCCTGGAGTGTACTACGGCCTACCGCCAGCAGACGAAACACCATATATTTT. It codes for CAWSVLRPTASRRNTIYF.

This clonotype was seen only a few times. The chain joins TRBV19 to TRBJ1-2; D gene uncertain. Trimming removed 5 bases at V and 8 bases at J, with 15 bases between. CDR3 length: 13 amino acids. CDR1 LNHDA and CDR2 SQIVND come from the germline V gene (reference sequence). The CDR3 DNA follows: TGTGCCAGTAGTGACCTAAGAGGAACGGGCTACACCTTC. Amino acids: CASSDLRGTGYTF.

This clonotype was observed a few times. V and J are TRBV6-2 or TRBV6-3 and TRBJ2-5; D may be TRBD1 (5 bases). V was shortened by 2 bases and J by 5 bases, with 21 bases between the two germline ends. The CDR3 is made up of 17 amino acids. Germline values: CDR1 MNHEY, CDR2 SVGEGT. The CDR3 DNA reads TGTGCCAGCAGTTACCCGAGTGTCCAGGGTATTAGCGAGACCCAGTACTTC. Residues: CASSYPSVQGISETQYF.

By its share, this clonotype is medium-sized. The chain couples TRBV27 to TRBJ2-3; 9 nucleotides agree with TRBD1. The CDR3 totals 14 residues. Germline assignment: CDR1 MNHEY and CDR2 SMNVEV (reference sequence). V lost 6 bases, J lost 5 bases, and 6 bases stayed unmatched. CDR3 in amino acids: CASSHRDRVDTQYF. The CDR3 DNA follows: TGTGCCAGCAGCCATCGGGACAGGGTAGATACGCAGTATTTT.

This clonotype is classed as medium-sized. The gene calls are TRBV6-5 and TRBJ1-2, with D possibly being TRBD1 (5 bases). This CDR3 has 16 amino acids. With 6 bases removed from V and 6 bases from J, the gap between germline ends came to 23 bases. CDR1 is MNHEY and CDR2 is SVGAGI in the germline V gene. CDR3 coding DNA: TGTGCCAGCAGCCCCGGGGGTGGGCAGAGCCAACATGGCTACACCTTC. Translating it yields CASSPGGGQSQHGYTF.

The genes are TRBV5-4 and TRBJ1-5; TRBD1 aligns across 9 bases. The CDR3 runs to 16 residues. J lost 4 bases, V lost 2 bases, and 7 bases had no gene match. Germline V lookup: CDR1 SGHNT, CDR2 YYREEE (reference sequence). CDR3 loop: CASSFGTGGWNQPQHF. The DNA of the CDR3 is TGTGCCAGCAGCTTCGGAACAGGGGGCTGGAATCAGCCCCAGCATTTT.

This clonotype has more than one count but fewer than ten. The chain employs TRBV19 and TRBJ1-1; D call uncertain. This CDR3 comprises 14 residues. V lost 6 bases, J lost 3 bases, and 14 bases lay in between. Per the germline V gene, CDR1 is LNHDA and CDR2 is SQIVND (reference sequence). The CDR3 loop reads CASSPLRSYTEAFF. CDR3 bases: TGTGCCAGTAGCCCCCTCCGAAGCTACACTGAAGCTTTCTTT. Full variable domain (rest looked up from reference TRBV19 and TRBJ1-1): DGGITQSPKYLFRKEGQNVTLSCEQNLNHDAMYWYRQDPGQGLRLIYYSQIVNDFQKGDIAEGYSVSREKKESFPLTVTSAQKNPTAFYLCASSPLRSYTEAFFGQGTRLTVV.

This clonotype came up a few times. The chain links TRBV4-2 to TRBJ2-1; TRBD2 matches at 7 bases. The germline V gene encodes CDR1 LGHNA and CDR2 YNFKEQ. The length of the CDR3 is 15 residues. Trimming at V came to 0 bases and at J to 7 bases, leaving 6 bases not matched to a gene. The CDR3 sequence is CASSQEGLAVNEQFF. The CDR3 coding sequence is TGTGCCAGCAGCCAAGAAGGGCTAGCGGTGAATGAGCAGTTCTTC.

V usage is TRBV18 and J usage is TRBJ2-6; no reliable D call. Germline assignment: CDR1 KGHSH and CDR2 LQKENI. CDR3 length: 15 amino acids. Trimming took 2 bases from V and 0 from J, leaving 5 bases between them. Here the CDR3 reads CASSPMASGANVLTF. The CDR3 DNA reads TGTGCCAGCTCACCAATGGCCTCTGGGGCCAACGTCCTGACTTTC.

This clonotype was observed a handful of times. The chain employs TRBV6-5 and TRBJ1-2, with D hard to call. Germline V gene sequence: CDR1 MNHEY, CDR2 SVGAGI. This CDR3 comprises 14 residues. V lost 2 bases, J lost 8 bases, and 15 bases lay in between. CDR3 residues: CASSYERGPGGYTF. The CDR3 DNA follows: TGTGCCAGCAGTTACGAGCGCGGTCCCGGGGGCTACACCTTC.

The chain employs TRBV6-5 and TRBJ1-1; TRBD1 is a possible D gene (6 bases). This CDR3 contains 11 residues. Germline V gene sequence: CDR1 MNHEY, CDR2 SVGAGI. Trimming took 8 bases from V and 3 from J, leaving 7 bases between them. The chain's CDR3 is CASGGHTEAFF. In DNA, the CDR3 is TGTGCCAGCGGGGGGCACACTGAAGCTTTCTTT.

The V gene is TRBV10-3, the J gene TRBJ1-2, with D uncertain. The CDR3 consists of 13 residues. Trimming shortened V by 1 base and J by 4 bases, and 7 bases separated the two germline ends. Germline V gives CDR1 ENHRY, CDR2 SYGVKD. CDR3 sequence reads: CAISELQSYGYTF. In DNA form, the CDR3 reads TGTGCCATCAGTGAGTTACAGAGCTATGGCTACACCTTC.

A few counts support this clonotype. The V call is TRBV6-2 or TRBV6-3, the J call TRBJ2-7; a weak D match, TRBD1 (5 bases). The germline gives CDR1 MNHEY, CDR2 SVGEGT. This CDR3 has 14 amino acids. Trimming removed 6 bases at V and 7 bases at J, with 19 bases between. CDR3 sequence: CASSPGRDLGEQYF. As DNA, the CDR3 is TGTGCCAGCAGCCCGGGCAGGGATCTGGGAGAGCAGTACTTC.

This clonotype was observed a few times. This rearrangement joins TRBV10-3 to TRBJ2-5, with D possibly being TRBD2 (6 bases). The CDR3 is 13 residues long. V was pared by 6 bases and J by 1 base, with 9 bases between. Germline-derived CDR1 and CDR2 are ENHRY and SYGVKD. This chain's CDR3 is CAISREPQETQYF. DNA of the CDR3: TGTGCCATCAGCCGGGAGCCCCAAGAGACCCAGTACTTC.

V and J are TRBV11-3 and TRBJ1-1; D gene ambiguous. The V gene lost 5 bases and the J gene lost 0 bases, with 10 bases spanning the gap. This CDR3 contains 14 residues. Germline loops: CDR1 SGHNT, CDR2 YENEEA. This CDR3 is CASSPGAMNTEAFF. DNA for the CDR3: TGTGCCAGCAGCCCCGGAGCTATGAACACTGAAGCTTTCTTT.

The table lists this clonotype with a few counts. V gene TRBV10-3 combines with J gene TRBJ2-7; tentative D call: TRBD1 (7 bases). This CDR3 has 13 amino acids. Trimming removed 8 bases from V and 2 bases from J, with 13 bases in between. Germline assignment: CDR1 ENHRY and CDR2 SYGVKD. CDR3 nucleotides: TGTGCCATCGCGCGGGACAGACCCTACGAGCAGTACTTC. Encoded protein: CAIARDRPYEQYF.

The CDR3 loop is CASGLGDNSQYF. DNA of the CDR3: TGTGCTAGTGGTTTGGGGGACAACAGTCAGTACTTC. This chain connects TRBV12-5 to TRBJ2-7, with D perhaps TRBD1 (6 bases). CDR3 length: 12 residues. CDR1 and CDR2 from the germline V gene are LGHNT and FRNRAP. V was cut by 1 base and J by 10 bases, with 11 bases left in between.

In its sample, this clonotype was seen a few times. The rearrangement links TRBV5-6 to TRBJ1-5; no clear D. The germline gives CDR1 SGHDT, CDR2 YYEEEE. The length of the CDR3 is 15 residues. Trimming removed 0 bases at V and 0 bases at J, with 7 bases between. The CDR3 DNA follows: TGTGCCAGCAGCTTGGGATCAAATAGCAATCAGCCCCAGCATTTT. It translates to CASSLGSNSNQPQHF.

This rearrangement joins TRBV6-1 to TRBJ2-2; D uncertain. Germline CDR1 and CDR2: MNHNS and SASEGT. This CDR3 contains 12 residues. Trimming shortened V by 5 bases and J by 6 bases, and 7 bases separated the two germline ends. CDR3 sequence: CASSYRPGELFF. DNA of the CDR3: TGTGCCAGCAGTTATCGTCCCGGGGAGCTGTTTTTT.

CDR3 in DNA: TGTGCCACGGGAGGGAGCTCCTACAATGAGCAGTTCTTC. This translates into CATGGSSYNEQFF. The rearrangement joins TRBV24-1 to TRBJ2-1, with 7 bases lining up with TRBD2. CDR1 and CDR2 (germline): KGHDR, SFDVKD. Trimming removed 10 bases from V and 0 bases from J; junction bases left unmatched: 2. This CDR3 is built from 13 residues.

In its sample, this clonotype is medium-sized. This rearrangement joins TRBV29-1 to TRBJ2-7; no clear D gene. The CDR3 is made up of 12 amino acids. V was trimmed by 5 bases and J by 0 bases, leaving 8 bases between them. Germline values: CDR1 SQVTM, CDR2 ANQGSEA. CDR3: CSVSVPSYEQYF. In DNA, the CDR3 is TGCAGCGTTTCGGTTCCCTCCTACGAGCAGTACTTC.

This clonotype was counted between two and nine times. V usage is TRBV6-1 and J usage is TRBJ1-3, with TRBD1 as a possible D gene (5 bases). The CDR3 has 16 residues. CDR1 MNHNS and CDR2 SASEGT come from the germline V gene. The germline V and J ends were trimmed by 6 bases and 4 bases, with 19 bases remaining between them. The CDR3 loop is CASSRLGVAIGNTIYF. Here the CDR3 DNA reads TGTGCCAGCAGCCGCCTAGGGGTTGCGATAGGAAACACCATATATTTT.

The chain employs TRBV6-5 and TRBJ2-4; a possible D gene is TRBD1 (7 bases). Germline V gene sequence: CDR1 MNHEY, CDR2 SVGAGI. This CDR3 comprises 14 residues. Trimming left V 5 bases short and J 7 bases short, with 15 bases between. As DNA, the CDR3 is TGTGCCAGCAGTCCCCAGGGGGGCAGCAACATTCAGTACTTC. This translates into CASSPQGGSNIQYF.

This chain's CDR3 is CASRDLLTDTQYF. In nucleotides, the CDR3 is TGTGCCAGCAGAGACCTACTCACAGATACGCAGTATTTT. The chain employs TRBV6-5 and TRBJ2-3; unclear D gene. The V and J ends lost 6 bases and 2 bases respectively, with 9 bases between them. The CDR3 sequence is 13 residues long. In germline, CDR1 is MNHEY, CDR2 SVGAGI.

This rearrangement joins TRBV6-1 to TRBJ2-1; D possibly corresponds to TRBD2 (5 bases). The CDR3 consists of 15 residues. V shed 1 base and J shed 2 bases, with 9 bases lying between them. Germline CDR1 MNHNS, CDR2 SASEGT. CDR3 bases: TGTGCCAGCAGTGAAGATACCGGGGCCTACAATGAGCAGTTCTTC. Translated, it gives CASSEDTGAYNEQFF.

Written as DNA, the CDR3 is TGTGCCAGCAGCCCGCCCACAGGGGGGGCAAATGAGCAGTTCTTC. Translation: CASSPPTGGANEQFF. The gene calls are TRBV5-4 and TRBJ2-1; possibly TRBD1 for D (8 bases). This CDR3 contains 15 residues. With 4 bases removed from V and 7 bases from J, the gap between germline ends came to 18 bases. The germline CDR1 and CDR2 sequences are SGHNT and YYREEE (reference sequence).

The chain carries TRBV19 and TRBJ1-2, with TRBD1 as a possible D gene (6 bases). The CDR3 sequence is 14 residues long. Germline V gives CDR1 LNHDA, CDR2 SQIVND (reference sequence). The germline V and J ends were trimmed by 7 bases and 5 bases, with 17 bases remaining between them. The CDR3 bases are TGTGCCAGTATCGCCCACGGGACACCTTATGGCTACACCTTC. Its translation is CASIAHGTPYGYTF.